The TCR beta chain described here comes from a study of blood T cells in healthy people across ages. This clonotype was counted between two and nine times. The antigen remains unidentified. Trimming took 3 bases from V and 8 from J, leaving 10 bases between them. Germline assignment: CDR1 DFQATT and CDR2 SNEGSKA (reference sequence). The CDR3 covers 11 residues. Peripheral blood, roughly 9.1 milliliters per donor, was collected. Whenever a sample was processed, at least 6.5 million PBMCs were isolated. Study-wide findings and caveats: The lack of PBMC sorting stopped any conclusive naive versus antigen-experienced comparison.

With a J-beta primer mix and a sample-barcoded 5' primer, a second PCR ran roughly 6 to 12 cycles. There were at least 2.5 million CDR3-containing paired-end reads obtained from each sample. Each CDR3 protein gets one entry after TCRdb re-called the 5' RACE reads with MiXCR. This sample has 1.6 million or so distinct CDR3 sequences, with around 36% found just once. V usage is TRBV20-1 and J usage is TRBJ1-2; D uncertain. What was sequenced was blood. The receptor's source is a woman aged 25-40 years in good health. CDR3 nucleotides: TGCAGTGCTAGCTTGAAGTGGGGCTACACCTTC. Translation: CSASLKWGYTF.